The present entry profiles one T cell receptor (beta chain) with its context. The antigen remains unidentified. Per germline, CDR1 MNHEY and CDR2 SMNVEV (reference sequence). V lost 7 bases and J 7 bases, leaving 17 bases between the germline ends. CDR3 size: 13 residues. Clones were read by immunoSEQ multiplex PCR, and TCRdb kept only the in-frame ones, dropping some. The table shows 55,000 to 80,000 clones, with about 85% occurring only once. The entry originates in a study of T cell responses to AZD1222 COVID-19 vaccine. The study, taken as a whole, reports: Repertoire sampling happened only post peak T cell response.

The origin of this receptor is an adult in good health. The V gene is TRBV27, the J gene TRBJ2-7, with D perhaps TRBD2 (5 bases). The specimen comprised peripheral blood, sampled on day 0 of AZD1222 vaccination. The chain's CDR3 is CASTTDLGGEQYF. In nucleotides, the CDR3 is TGTGCCAGCACCACCGACCTAGGCGGGGAGCAGTACTTC.